The 5 T cell receptor beta chains reported below all come from one sample, sequenced in a study of blood T cell repertoires in COVID-19. Sequencing was performed with immunoSEQ multiplex PCR; in TCRdb, only in-frame clones are kept and a portion is missing. The sample includes 87,000 or so clones, approximately 86% seen only once; the top ten take 2.5% to 3.5%. Material: peripheral blood. The receptors were sampled from a woman of 80 years or more with COVID-19, enrolled during active disease.

This clone is a singleton in its sample. The J gene is TRBJ2-2, the V gene TRBV4-1, with D possibly matching TRBD2 (5 bases). CDR3 length equals 15 residues. Looked up from germline, CDR1 is MGHRA and CDR2 is YSYEKL. Trimming left V 3 bases short and J 3 bases short, with 11 bases between. The chain's CDR3 is CASSHLGRYTGELFF. CDR3 nucleotide sequence: TGCGCCAGCAGCCATCTGGGGAGATACACCGGGGAGCTGTTTTTT.

This chain uses TRBV11-2 with TRBJ2-1; 10 positions agree with TRBD2. Germline CDR1 is SGHAT and CDR2 is FQNNGV. The CDR3 runs 15 residues. The V gene end was trimmed by 6 bases and the J gene end by 8 bases; junction bases not matched to a gene: 10. In DNA form, the CDR3 reads TGTGCCAGCAGTAAGGGGGCTAGCGGGGGCCATGAGCAGTTCTTC. This codes for CASSKGASGGHEQFF.

CDR3 amino acids: CASGGQGREKLFF. DNA for the CDR3: TGTGCCAGCGGAGGACAGGGGCGGGAAAAACTGTTTTTT. The chain recombines TRBV2 with TRBJ1-4, with 9 nucleotides matching TRBD1. The CDR3 runs 13 residues. V shed 8 bases, J shed 8 bases, and the junction held 6 bases outside the gene matches. The V gene's germline CDR1 is SNHLY and CDR2 FYNNEI. Looking up the rest from reference TRBV2 and TRBJ1-4 gives the full variable domain: EPEVTQTPSHQVTQMGQEVILRCVPISNHLYFYWYRQILGQKVEFLVSFYNNEISEKSEIFDDQFSVERPDGSNFTLKIRSTKLEDSAMYFCASGGQGREKLFFGSGTQLSVL.

A single count supports this clone. The CDR3 bases are TGTGCCAGCAGCCAAGGGTACAGCGGGGGTGTGAACACCGGGGAGCTGTTTTTT. Amino acid sequence: CASSQGYSGGVNTGELFF. The V and J genes are TRBV14 and TRBJ2-2; 8 nucleotides align to TRBD2. Trimming at V came to 1 base and at J to 1 base, leaving 8 bases not matched to a gene. The CDR3 is 18 residues long. Germline V gene sequence: CDR1 SGHDN, CDR2 FVKESK.

The chain is built from TRBV30 and TRBJ2-7; TRBD1 aligns across 9 bases. CDR3 length: 13 amino acids. The germline V gene has CDR1 GTSNPN and CDR2 SVGIG (reference sequence). J gave up 3 bases and V 7 bases, and 7 bases lay outside the gene matches. The CDR3, as DNA: TGTGCCTTGGGACAGGGCAAGTTCTACGAGCAGTACTTC. This gives the protein CALGQGKFYEQYF. The full variable domain, with the rest looked up from reference TRBV30 and TRBJ2-7, is SQTIHQWPATLVQPVGSPLSLECTVEGTSNPNLYWYRQAAGRGLQLLFYSVGIGQISSEVPQNLSASRPQDRQFILSSKKLLLSDSGFYLCALGQGKFYEQYFGPGTRLTVT.